The 22 T cell receptor beta chains below all came from one sample that was sequenced in a study of monozygotic twins with inflammatory bowel disease. TCRdb re-called the 5' RACE reads; every CDR3 protein appears as one record, without DNA. The table lists approximately 160,000 distinct CDR3 sequences. The sequencing input was blood. Receptors were obtained from a human donor with ulcerative colitis or Crohn's disease, or a healthy co-twin of an affected twin (not recorded which).

The J gene is TRBJ1-1, the V gene TRBV7-9. The CDR3 extends over 14 amino acids. The germline V gene encodes CDR1 SEHNR and CDR2 FQNEAQ (reference sequence). This chain's CDR3 is CASSLDIANTEAFF.

The chain employs TRBV7-6 and TRBJ2-2. Per germline, CDR1 SGHVS and CDR2 FNYEAQ. The CDR3 is made up of 13 amino acids. The CDR3 here is CASSLRVSGELFF.

The chain uses TRBV7-2 and TRBJ2-1; TCRdb indicates TRBD2, and absent DNA this call remains unverified. This CDR3 is 15 amino acids long. Germline V gene sequence: CDR1 SGHTA, CDR2 FQGNSA. The CDR3 reads CASSLLREGRGEQFF.

V gene TRBV7-2 combines with J gene TRBJ2-7; without DNA, the TCRdb call of TRBD1 cannot be checked. The CDR3 consists of 13 residues. CDR1 and CDR2 (germline): SGHTA, FQGNSA. The CDR3 protein is CASSQGVDDEQYF. Drawing the rest from reference TRBV7-2 and TRBJ2-7, the complete variable domain is GAGVSQSPSNKVTEKGKDVELRCDPISGHTALYWYRQSLGQGLEFLIYFQGNSAPDKSGLPSDRFSAERTGGSVSTLTIQRTQQEDSAVYLCASSQGVDDEQYFGPGTRLTVT.

CDR3 sequence: CSAPGTSPDQPYNEQFF. The V gene is TRBV20-1, the J gene TRBJ2-1; TCRdb's D call, TRBD2, is unchecked because there is no DNA. The CDR3 has 17 amino acids. Germline CDR1 is DFQATT and CDR2 is SNEGSKA (reference sequence).

The rearrangement links TRBV2 to TRBJ2-4. The CDR3 totals 14 residues. The germline gives CDR1 SNHLY, CDR2 FYNNEI. The CDR3 protein is CASSGEIAKNIQYF.

V is TRBV19 and J is TRBJ2-4. CDR1 is LNHDA, CDR2 SQIVND, per germline (reference sequence). The CDR3 has 18 amino acids. The CDR3 spells CASSNSAIVGRAKNIQYF.

V and J are TRBV12-3 or TRBV12-4 and TRBJ1-2. The CDR3 is 15 residues long. This CDR3 is CASSFLGRPNYGYTF.

V gene TRBV5-1 combines with J gene TRBJ2-2; TCRdb calls TRBD1, which cannot be checked without DNA. This CDR3 region has 14 residues. Looked up from germline, CDR1 is SGHRS and CDR2 is YFSETQ. The CDR3 spells CASSSIGGTGELFF. The whole variable domain, remainder taken from reference TRBV5-1 and TRBJ2-2, is KAGVTQTPRYLIKTRGQQVTLSCSPISGHRSVSWYQQTPGQGLQFLFEYFSETQRNKGNFPGRFSGRQFSNSRSEMNVSTLELGDSALYLCASSSIGGTGELFFGEGSRLTVL.

The V and J genes are TRBV19 and TRBJ2-7; TCRdb names TRBD1, which stays unverified in the absence of DNA. The length of the CDR3 is 11 residues. Germline CDR1 LNHDA, CDR2 SQIVND (reference sequence). The CDR3 reads CASGRNYEQYF. Looking up the rest from reference TRBV19 and TRBJ2-7 gives the full variable domain: DGGITQSPKYLFRKEGQNVTLSCEQNLNHDAMYWYRQDPGQGLRLIYYSQIVNDFQKGDIAEGYSVSREKKESFPLTVTSAQKNPTAFYLCASGRNYEQYFGPGTRLTVT.

J is TRBJ2-7 and V is TRBV4-1; TCRdb's assignment of TRBD2 cannot be checked, as there is no DNA. CDR3 length equals 16 residues. Germline CDR1 and CDR2: MGHRA and YSYEKL. This CDR3 reads CASSQVGTSASYEQYF.

The J gene is TRBJ2-5, the V gene TRBV11-2; TCRdb's D call of TRBD2 is untestable without DNA. Germline V gives CDR1 SGHAT, CDR2 FQNNGV. The CDR3 spans 16 residues. CDR3 sequence reads: CASSLGGLAGRETQYF.

The chain recombines TRBV19 with TRBJ1-1; as DNA is missing, the TRBD1 call by TCRdb cannot be tested. Germline CDR1 reads LNHDA; CDR2 reads SQIVND (reference sequence). There are 15 residues in the CDR3. CDR3 residues: CASSLQGAMGTEAFF.

The chain uses TRBV7-2 and TRBJ2-1; the TCRdb D gene call, TRBD2, has no DNA to confirm it. The CDR3 covers 17 residues. The germline gives CDR1 SGHTA, CDR2 FQGNSA. CDR3: CASSITSSGRPNNEQFF. Looking up the rest from reference TRBV7-2 and TRBJ2-1 gives the full variable domain: GAGVSQSPSNKVTEKGKDVELRCDPISGHTALYWYRQSLGQGLEFLIYFQGNSAPDKSGLPSDRFSAERTGGSVSTLTIQRTQQEDSAVYLCASSITSSGRPNNEQFFGPGTRLTVL.

V gene TRBV2 combines with J gene TRBJ1-1; TCRdb calls TRBD1, which cannot be checked without DNA. Per the germline V gene, CDR1 is SNHLY and CDR2 is FYNNEI. The CDR3 runs 14 residues. CDR3 sequence reads: CASSAGQGHTEAFF. Full variable domain (remainder filled in from reference TRBV2 and TRBJ1-1): EPEVTQTPSHQVTQMGQEVILRCVPISNHLYFYWYRQILGQKVEFLVSFYNNEISEKSEIFDDQFSVERPDGSNFTLKIRSTKLEDSAMYFCASSAGQGHTEAFFGQGTRLTVV.

The J gene is TRBJ1-5, the V gene TRBV4-2. In germline, CDR1 is LGHNA, CDR2 YNFKEQ. The CDR3 has 16 residues. The CDR3 protein is CASSQDNGLGNQPQHF.

J is TRBJ2-4 and V is TRBV20-1; TCRdb's D call, TRBD2, is unchecked because there is no DNA. The CDR3 is 15 amino acids. The germline V gene encodes CDR1 DFQATT and CDR2 SNEGSKA (reference sequence). The CDR3 loop reads CSVSVGDLAKNIQYF.

CDR3 in amino acids: CAIRSDQNTEAFF. The V call is TRBV10-3, the J call TRBJ1-1. The CDR3 totals 13 residues. From germline, CDR1 is ENHRY and CDR2 SYGVKD.

The chain carries TRBV29-1 and TRBJ1-5; TCRdb's assignment of TRBD1 cannot be checked, as there is no DNA. The CDR3 has 13 residues. CDR1 is SQVTM, CDR2 ANQGSEA, per germline. The CDR3 protein is CSVLGTPGQPQHF.

The chain has TRBV5-5 and TRBJ1-4. CDR3 length: 15 residues. Germline CDR1 SGHKS, CDR2 YYEKEE (reference sequence). CDR3 amino acids: CASSLGLSPNEKLFF.

The chain uses TRBV20-1 and TRBJ1-5; no DNA is available, so the TRBD1 call from TCRdb remains unchecked. Germline CDR1 and CDR2: DFQATT and SNEGSKA (reference sequence). The CDR3 spans 15 residues. The CDR3 here is CSAAGQAISNQPQHF.

This sequence joins TRBV6-5 and TRBJ2-1. This CDR3 is 14 amino acids long. Germline V gives CDR1 MNHEY, CDR2 SVGAGI. The CDR3 is CASSYERNYNEQFF.